The subject of this entry is one TCR beta chain. The data are from a study of blood T cell repertoires in COVID-19. Study-level background: The study drew acute and convalescent COVID-19 samples from the United States, Italy and Spain.

This CDR3 is 16 amino acids long. Germline V gives CDR1 SGHRS, CDR2 YFSETQ. Trimming removed 0 bases from V and 0 bases from J, with 12 bases in between. Source study methods: Amplification from reference gene primers served as the basis for estimated nucleated cell counts. Generated by immunoSEQ multiplex PCR, the TCRdb table keeps only in-frame clones and is missing some. V, J and clone size are taken as reported in that table, and D and trimming were inferred from the DNA itself. The data show roughly 93,000 clones, with approximately 87% seen just once and more than 0.85% held by the top ten. The receptor's source is a human donor in a cohort sampled during active COVID-19. The genes are TRBV5-1 and TRBJ1-2; D remains unclear. Source material: peripheral blood. The CDR3 loop reads CASSLVGGKTNYGYTF. The CDR3 bases are TGCGCCAGCAGCTTGGTCGGCGGGAAGACTAACTATGGCTACACCTTC.